This T cell receptor (beta chain) was recovered during a study of T cells after posttransplantation cyclophosphamide (dated by TCRdb to 2016 to 2017). In the study overall: Using TRB sequencing, the study followed how the T cell repertoire reconstituted after myeloablative bone marrow transplantation in which posttransplantation cyclophosphamide served as GVHD prophylaxis. Up to 3 additional blood samples from 2 to 5.2 years after transplant were also TRB-sequenced in 3 patients, as was pretransplant blood from several patients. Public TRB sequences were searched against a database of over 3,500 sequences associated with responses to pathogens, tumor antigens, self-antigens and alloantigens. Samples from about 32 PTCy-treated patients and roughly 17 related bone marrow donors of those patients were subjected to antigen receptor sequencing. TRA and TRB clonality were tightly correlated in eight to ten samples, so subsequent TCR analyses focused on TRB only. TRB sequencing was performed on blood from all 35 or so PTCy patients with 1-year posttransplant specimens.

On the day of marrow donation, related bone marrow donors gave peripheral blood samples. Peripheral blood and bone marrow mononuclear cells were isolated by Ficoll-Hypaque density centrifugation and were cryopreserved. Genomic DNA was the input for TRB sequencing, which was run either with the immunoSEQ assay at survey resolution or with the hsTCRB kit. In the source study's methods: Initial read processing used immunoSEQ software, and repertoire analyses used the LymphoSeq R package. For each TRB dataset, clonality was calculated as 1 minus normalized Shannon entropy, and the Gini coefficient was computed as well. To infer phenotypes in unsorted samples, TRB sequences from sorted subsets of the recipient or donor were mapped onto the unsorted samples of the same recipient. Imported from immuneACCESS, the table was reduced by TCRdb to in-frame sequences with V and J called. These copies leave out some clones; in studies compared against another copy, an unresolved V gene accounts for under half, and the cause of the remainder is not known. The DNA gave D and trimming, while V, J and clone size come from that table. In all, the sample holds tens of thousands of clones, and roughly 93% of those were seen once. The top ten hold around 3.1% of the sample.

About this clone itself: No antigen is known for it. Qualities for individual bases were not recorded, and no much larger clone is one base off.

As encoded in the germline V gene (reference sequence), CDR1 is SEHNR while CDR2 is FQNEAQ. Measured from the cysteine to the phenylalanine, the CDR3 is 14 residues long. The retained sequence is limited to the CDR3, 42 bases, with the frame set at the first base. V and J are trimmed by 1 base and 6 bases, and the gene matches miss 3 bases of the junction. General findings and caveats noted by the study authors: Across approximately 41 patients, TRB clonality was highly associated with recipient CMV seropositivity and CMV reactivation, and PTCy diversity was similar to diversity in CNI/methotrexate controls. The TRB repertoires of T cells infiltrating skin or GI tract showed only limited overlap with the TRB repertoires of T cells in blood. Donor-recipient similarity was low at 1-2 months but rose over the first year, and later blood repertoires were often dominated by donor CD8+ memory clones.

The sequenced material came from PBMCs. The source is a woman aged 25 to 45 in good health and a related stem cell transplant donor. The chain was built from TRBV7-9 and TRBJ1-2; TRBD1 lines up with 9 middle nucleotides. The DNA sequence is given as TGTGCCAGCAGCTTAGGGGGACAGGGAAATGGCTACACCTTC. The encoded protein is CASSLGGQGNGYTF.